This entry lists 3 T cell receptor beta chains sequenced from one sample in a study of T cells in Graves' hyperthyroidism and ophthalmopathy. From RNA transcripts, TCR beta CDR3 regions were amplified. HTBI primers were the set used in a first-round RT-PCR of the TCR CDR3. TCRdb re-called the multiplex PCR reads with MiXCR, one entry per CDR3 protein. The data hold over 700,000 distinct CDR3 sequences, with 18% observed a single time. Sequencing input: blood. The receptors derive from a woman aged 45-59 years with Graves' hyperthyroidism that later progressed to Graves' ophthalmopathy.

V and J are TRBV6-5 and TRBJ1-4; 8 positions match TRBD1. Germline CDR1 reads MNHEY; CDR2 reads SVGAGI. V was pared by 2 bases and J by 1 base, with 6 bases of the junction left unmatched. The CDR3 covers 17 residues. CDR3 sequence: CASSYVQGAGTNEKLFF. In DNA form, the CDR3 reads TGTGCCAGCAGTTACGTCCAGGGGGCGGGAACTAATGAAAAACTGTTTTTT.

This clonotype was counted many times. The chain joins TRBV5-1 to TRBJ2-3; no reliable D call. The length of the CDR3 is 16 residues. The V end was cut by 5 bases, the J end by 5 bases, with 21 bases between. Germline V lookup: CDR1 SGHRS, CDR2 YFSETQ. The CDR3: CASSDTAAAVGDTQYF. The CDR3 region has the DNA TGCGCCAGCAGTGATACGGCGGCAGCTGTCGGAGATACGCAGTATTTT.

The rearrangement links TRBV30 to TRBJ2-2; 15 bases fit TRBD2. The CDR3 is 17 amino acids. V lost 3 bases to trimming and J lost 3 bases; unmatched junction nucleotides: 5. Germline V gene sequence: CDR1 GTSNPN, CDR2 SVGIG (reference sequence). The CDR3 region is CAWSWTSGGADTGELFF. In DNA form, the CDR3 reads TGTGCCTGGAGCTGGACTAGCGGGGGGGCCGACACCGGGGAGCTGTTTTTT.